This T cell receptor beta chain was sequenced during a study of CD8 T cells in Susac syndrome. Reverse transcription of roughly 0.5 to 1 ug RNA was performed with random hexamers. TCRdb passed the immunoSEQ multiplex PCR reads through MiXCR, listing each CDR3 protein once. The sample yields about 290,000 distinct CDR3 sequences, 85% seen once. The CDR3 sequence is 12 residues long. Germline loops: CDR1 SQVTM, CDR2 ANQGSEA. As regards this clonotype: Mismatch with germline at one junction end may stem from a read error.

The rearrangement uses TRBV29-1 and TRBJ1-2; D is ambiguous. The TCR originated in a human donor with multiple sclerosis. Sequencing input: CD8+ T cells from PBMCs. CDR3 sequence: CSAEVGNYGYTF. The CDR3 coding sequence is TGCAGCGCTGAAGTTGGGAACTATGGCTACACCTTC.